The 29 T cell receptor beta chains presented below share a single source sample, sequenced in a study of T cell responses to AZD1222 COVID-19 vaccine. Assay used: immunoSEQ multiplex PCR; TCRdb lists only in-frame clones, some missing. The table lists around 200,000 clones, 85% to 95% of them singletons. Sequenced material: peripheral blood, taken 28 days after the second dose of the MenACWY control vaccine. The receptors derive from an adult who received the MenACWY meningococcal vaccine as a control.

This chain uses TRBV19 with TRBJ1-3; TRBD1 is a possible D gene (6 bases). In germline, CDR1 is LNHDA, CDR2 SQIVND (reference sequence). The CDR3 is 14 residues long. Trimming pared 7 bases from V and 3 bases from J, leaving 13 bases between. CDR3 nucleotides: TGTGCCAGTACCCTAACGACAGGTGGAAACACCATATATTTT. Amino acids: CASTLTTGGNTIYF.

This chain uses TRBV6-6 with TRBJ1-1; a weak D match, TRBD1 (6 bases). Germline V gene data show CDR1 as MNHNY and CDR2 as SVGAGI (reference sequence). CDR3 length: 14 residues. Trimming removed 7 bases at V and 0 bases at J, with 12 bases between. The CDR3 protein is CASKDSPLNTEAFF. The CDR3 region has the DNA TGTGCCAGCAAGGACAGTCCCTTGAACACTGAAGCTTTCTTT.

V is TRBV5-6 and J is TRBJ1-1; the D is unclear. In germline, CDR1 is SGHDT, CDR2 YYEEEE. This CDR3 comprises 14 residues. V was shortened by 3 bases and J by 0 bases, with 9 bases between the two germline ends. In nucleotides, the CDR3 is TGTGCCAGCAGCTCAGACGGATTGAACACTGAAGCTTTCTTT. This translates into CASSSDGLNTEAFF.

This sequence joins TRBV4-1 and TRBJ2-7; 8 positions match TRBD1. The germline V gene has CDR1 MGHRA and CDR2 YSYEKL. The V gene end was trimmed by 5 bases and the J gene end by 6 bases; junction bases not matched to a gene: 15. The CDR3 consists of 16 residues. This CDR3 reads CASSTNVRQGALEQYF. DNA for the CDR3: TGCGCCAGCAGCACAAATGTCCGGCAGGGGGCCCTCGAGCAGTACTTC.

J is TRBJ1-1 and V is TRBV7-2, with 7 bases matching TRBD1. J lost 3 bases, V lost 1 base, and 5 bases had no gene match. The CDR3 spans 15 residues. Germline V lookup: CDR1 SGHTA, CDR2 FQGNSA. In nucleotides, the CDR3 is TGTGCCAGCAGCTTAGTACAGGGGTTGGACACTGAAGCTTTCTTT. Encoded protein: CASSLVQGLDTEAFF.

The chain uses TRBV18 and TRBJ1-1; 7 nucleotides line up with TRBD1. Germline values: CDR1 KGHSH, CDR2 LQKENI. The CDR3 spans 13 residues. The junction had 6 bases not matched to a gene; V was cut back by 4 bases and J by 7 bases. The CDR3 DNA reads TGTGCCAGCTCACGGTTACAGGGGATTGAAGCTTTCTTT. This sequence encodes CASSRLQGIEAFF.

The V gene is TRBV12-3 or TRBV12-4, the J gene TRBJ2-2, with no clear D. The CDR3 consists of 13 residues. V was cut by 6 bases and J by 5 bases, with 10 bases left in between. This CDR3 is CASSVVGTGELFF. CDR3 in DNA: TGTGCCAGCAGCGTTGTGGGGACCGGGGAGCTGTTTTTT.

V is TRBV5-1 and J is TRBJ2-7, with 8 bases that match TRBD2. Germline V lookup: CDR1 SGHRS, CDR2 YFSETQ. The CDR3 is 16 amino acids. V was clipped by 4 bases and J by 3 bases; unmatched bases: 12. The CDR3 protein is CASSPARGGLYYEQYF. For the CDR3, the DNA is TGCGCCAGCAGCCCGGCCCGCGGGGGGCTATACTACGAGCAGTACTTC.

This chain connects TRBV27 to TRBJ2-1, with D unresolved. This CDR3 has 12 amino acids. With 8 bases removed from V and 1 base from J, the gap between germline ends came to 6 bases. Germline CDR1 and CDR2: MNHEY and SMNVEV (reference sequence). CDR3 DNA sequence: TGTGCCAGCGGGTTTTCCTACAATGAGCAGTTCTTC. Its protein product is CASGFSYNEQFF.

This clone was observed a single time. The rearrangement uses TRBV29-1 and TRBJ1-3, with D uncertain. Between the trimmed V and J ends, which lost 4 bases and 4 bases, there was a span of 11 bases. The germline V gene has CDR1 SQVTM and CDR2 ANQGSEA. This CDR3 spans 13 amino acids. CDR3 amino acids: CSVAPYMGNTIYF. The CDR3 nucleotides read TGCAGCGTTGCGCCCTACATGGGAAACACCATATATTTT.

Written as DNA, the CDR3 is TGTGCCAGCAGTGTGACAGGGACAAACTATGGCTACACCTTC. It yields the protein CASSVTGTNYGYTF. The genes are TRBV27 and TRBJ1-2; 7 nucleotides agree with TRBD1. Germline CDR1 is MNHEY and CDR2 is SMNVEV (reference sequence). CDR3 length: 14 residues. With 5 bases clipped from V and 2 bases from J, the junction kept 5 bases outside the gene matches.

The chain uses TRBV19 and TRBJ2-2, with 7 bases fitting TRBD2. V trimming: 5 bases; J trimming: 4 bases; junction bases outside the gene matches: 10. CDR1 LNHDA and CDR2 SQIVND come from the germline V gene (reference sequence). This CDR3 is 16 amino acids long. The CDR3 protein is CASSFSPGLPTGELFF. DNA of the CDR3: TGTGCCAGTAGTTTCTCTCCGGGACTACCCACCGGGGAGCTGTTTTTT. Variable domain in full (rest from reference TRBV19 and TRBJ2-2): DGGITQSPKYLFRKEGQNVTLSCEQNLNHDAMYWYRQDPGQGLRLIYYSQIVNDFQKGDIAEGYSVSREKKESFPLTVTSAQKNPTAFYLCASSFSPGLPTGELFFGEGSRLTVL.

The V gene is TRBV28, the J gene TRBJ1-2; D is ambiguous. The CDR3 covers 15 residues. Germline CDR1 reads MDHEN; CDR2 reads SYDVKM. V lost 6 bases, J lost 3 bases, and 17 bases lay in between. The CDR3 coding sequence is TGTGCCAGCAGCCTAGGTGGGCGCGGCTACTATGGCTACACCTTC. Residues: CASSLGGRGYYGYTF.

J is TRBJ1-3 and V is TRBV19; tentative D call: TRBD1 (6 bases). Trimming removed 5 bases from V and 4 bases from J, with 24 bases in between. Germline V gene sequence: CDR1 LNHDA, CDR2 SQIVND (reference sequence). There are 18 residues in the CDR3. CDR3 DNA: TGTGCCAGTAGTCAGCCCGAGGCAGGGGTAAAAATCGGAAACACCATATATTTT. Its translation is CASSQPEAGVKIGNTIYF. Using reference TRBV19 and TRBJ1-3 for the parts outside the CDR3, the full variable domain is DGGITQSPKYLFRKEGQNVTLSCEQNLNHDAMYWYRQDPGQGLRLIYYSQIVNDFQKGDIAEGYSVSREKKESFPLTVTSAQKNPTAFYLCASSQPEAGVKIGNTIYFGEGSWLTVV.

This clone was counted once. The V gene is TRBV7-2, the J gene TRBJ1-4, with D perhaps TRBD1 (6 bases). Germline loops: CDR1 SGHTA, CDR2 FQGNSA. Trimming took 5 bases from V and 0 from J, leaving 16 bases between them. The CDR3 totals 17 residues. The CDR3: CASSPWGAVATNEKLFF. CDR3 DNA sequence: TGTGCCAGCAGCCCGTGGGGGGCCGTTGCAACTAATGAAAAACTGTTTTTT.

The V call is TRBV10-3, the J call TRBJ2-7; 7 nucleotides line up with TRBD2. Germline trimming cut 10 bases from V and 3 bases from J; bases unmatched to any gene: 9. Germline CDR1 ENHRY, CDR2 SYGVKD. This CDR3 region has 13 residues. For the CDR3, the DNA is TGTGCCACCTGGGGGGGGGAACGCTACGAGCAGTACTTC. Translating gives CATWGGERYEQYF.

This chain links TRBV6-5 with TRBJ1-2; 9 nucleotides align to TRBD1. V was clipped by 5 bases and J by 4 bases; unmatched bases: 5. The germline CDR1 and CDR2 sequences are MNHEY and SVGAGI. The CDR3 is 14 residues long. CDR3 coding DNA: TGTGCCAGCAGTAGGGACAGGGTGAGCTATGGCTACACCTTC. Amino acids: CASSRDRVSYGYTF.

This chain uses TRBV30 with TRBJ1-5, with 8 bases identical to TRBD1. The germline CDR1 and CDR2 sequences are GTSNPN and SVGIG (reference sequence). J gave up 2 bases and V 0 bases, and 3 bases lay outside the gene matches. This CDR3 is built from 15 residues. The CDR3: CAWSVQGGGNQPQHF. CDR3 sequence (DNA): TGTGCCTGGAGTGTACAGGGGGGCGGCAATCAGCCCCAGCATTTT.

The DNA of the CDR3 is TGCAGTGCTAGTCTCCAGGGGGCTGGAAACACCATATATTTT. This sequence encodes CSASLQGAGNTIYF. V and J are TRBV20-1 and TRBJ1-3; 7 nucleotides line up with TRBD1. Germline CDR1 DFQATT, CDR2 SNEGSKA (reference sequence). V shed 3 bases and J 2 bases; nucleotides not matched to a gene: 4. The CDR3 covers 14 residues.

The V gene is TRBV5-1, the J gene TRBJ1-3; tentatively, D is TRBD1 (6 bases). This CDR3 is 15 amino acids long. V gave up 8 bases and J gave up 1 base, with 16 bases separating them. CDR1 is SGHRS and CDR2 is YFSETQ in the germline V gene. CDR3 in DNA: TGCGCCAGTCGTGCTTCAGGGGCGTCTGGAAACACCATATATTTT. It specifies CASRASGASGNTIYF.

This chain connects TRBV7-9 to TRBJ1-6; 7 bases match TRBD1. This CDR3 spans 15 amino acids. V gave up 5 bases and J gave up 9 bases; unmatched junction bases: 10. Germline values: CDR1 SEHNR, CDR2 FQNEAQ (reference sequence). The CDR3 is CASSTWDSVSSPLHF. As DNA, the CDR3 is TGTGCCAGCAGCACCTGGGACAGCGTGAGTTCACCCCTCCACTTT.

The chain joins TRBV7-2 to TRBJ1-1; D call uncertain. Trimming shortened V by 7 bases and J by 1 base, and 13 bases separated the two germline ends. From germline, CDR1 is SGHTA and CDR2 FQGNSA. The CDR3 runs to 14 residues. The CDR3 region is CASNPRGGNTEAFF. The CDR3, as DNA: TGTGCCAGCAACCCGAGAGGCGGGAACACTGAAGCTTTCTTT.

This clone was seen only a few times. V is TRBV7-2 and J is TRBJ1-3; TRBD1 agrees at 7 bases. Germline loops: CDR1 SGHTA, CDR2 FQGNSA. The CDR3 is 16 amino acids. V dropped 4 bases and J dropped 0; count of bases not matched to a gene: 6. CDR3 in amino acids: CASSSTGSPSGNTIYF. The CDR3 DNA sequence: TGTGCCAGCAGCTCGACAGGGTCCCCCTCTGGAAACACCATATATTTT.

The J gene is TRBJ1-5, the V gene TRBV2; TRBD1 aligns across 8 bases. Per germline, CDR1 SNHLY and CDR2 FYNNEI. The V and J ends lost 8 bases and 5 bases, in that order; junction bases with no gene match: 8. CDR3 length equals 14 residues. CDR3 sequence (DNA): TGTGCCAGCGGATGGACAGGGTATGATCAGCCCCAGCATTTT. This sequence encodes CASGWTGYDQPQHF. Variable domain in full (rest from reference TRBV2 and TRBJ1-5): EPEVTQTPSHQVTQMGQEVILRCVPISNHLYFYWYRQILGQKVEFLVSFYNNEISEKSEIFDDQFSVERPDGSNFTLKIRSTKLEDSAMYFCASGWTGYDQPQHFGDGTRLSIL.

This chain connects TRBV29-1 to TRBJ1-6; 8 bases are shared with TRBD1. V trimming: 4 bases; J trimming: 6 bases; junction bases outside the gene matches: 2. Germline values: CDR1 SQVTM, CDR2 ANQGSEA. The CDR3 is 13 residues long. CDR3 amino acids: CSVGQGANSPLHF. CDR3 sequence (DNA): TGCAGCGTTGGTCAGGGGGCTAATTCACCCCTCCACTTT.

In DNA, the CDR3 is TGTGCCAGCAGCCCCTGGGGACAGGGAACTTCGAACACCGGGGAGCTGTTTTTT. It specifies CASSPWGQGTSNTGELFF. The rearrangement links TRBV13 to TRBJ2-2; TRBD1 aligns across 9 bases. This CDR3 has 18 amino acids. Germline CDR1 reads PRHDT; CDR2 reads FYEKMQ (reference sequence). The V segment lost 5 bases and the J segment 0 bases; nucleotides outside the gene matches: 10.

This clone was found once. The chain links TRBV3-1 (or the pseudogene TRBV3-2) to TRBJ2-3, with 8 nucleotides matching TRBD2. CDR1 and CDR2 (germline): LGHDT, YNNKEL (reference sequence). Trimming took 1 base from V and 14 from J; bases not matched to a gene: 8. This CDR3 region has 13 residues. The CDR3 is CASSQGAAGAVYF. The CDR3 region has the DNA TGTGCCAGCAGCCAAGGAGCAGCGGGGGCGGTGTATTTT.

This chain links TRBV10-3 with TRBJ2-3, with TRBD2 identical over 8 bases. Per the germline V gene, CDR1 is ENHRY and CDR2 is SYGVKD. This CDR3 has 14 residues. Unmatched junction bases numbered 3, after V lost 7 bases and J lost 0 bases. Here the CDR3 DNA reads TGTGCCATCAAGGAGCGGGGGAGCACAGATACGCAGTATTTT. This sequence encodes CAIKERGSTDTQYF.

The CDR3 region is CASSQDRYETGNTIYF. CDR3 nucleotide sequence: TGTGCCAGCAGCCAAGATAGGTACGAAACTGGAAACACCATATATTTT. This chain connects TRBV3-1 (or the pseudogene TRBV3-2) to TRBJ1-3; D ambiguous. Germline V gene data show CDR1 as LGHDT and CDR2 as YNNKEL (reference sequence). The V and J ends lost 0 bases and 2 bases respectively, with 11 bases between them. The CDR3 is made up of 16 amino acids.